These 5 T cell receptor beta chains were all obtained from the same sample, sequenced in a study of tumor-infiltrating lymphocytes in localized non-small cell lung cancer. Produced via immunoSEQ multiplex PCR; TCRdb's table is partial and in-frame only. The table includes some 5,000 clones, about four fifths detected once. The sample taken for sequencing was lung tumor tissue. The receptors here all came from a human donor with non-small cell lung cancer.

The V and J genes are TRBV5-1 and TRBJ2-2; D is unresolved. Trimming took 3 bases from V and 9 from J, leaving 12 bases between them. The CDR3 totals 13 residues. Germline V gives CDR1 SGHRS, CDR2 YFSETQ. The CDR3 DNA sequence: TGCGCCAGCAGCTCGACGGGTGACCGGGAGCTGTTTTTT. Translated: CASSSTGDRELFF.

This clone was recorded only once. The chain combines TRBV7-9 with TRBJ1-4, with D maybe TRBD1 (6 bases). Looked up from germline, CDR1 is SEHNR and CDR2 is FQNEAQ (reference sequence). V lost 1 base, J lost 7 bases, and 13 bases lay in between. CDR3 length: 15 amino acids. The CDR3 DNA is TGTGCCAGCAGCTTAGGGGAGGGGGTCGGTGAAAAACTGTTTTTT. Translating gives CASSLGEGVGEKLFF.

The chain recombines TRBV18 with TRBJ2-7; D unclear. Germline CDR1 and CDR2: KGHSH and LQKENI. The V and J ends lost 3 bases and 4 bases respectively, with 13 bases between them. The CDR3 loop spans 14 amino acids. CDR3 sequence: CASSPTLDGYEQYF. The CDR3 coding sequence is TGTGCCAGCTCACCTACCCTGGATGGTTACGAGCAGTACTTC.

The chain couples TRBV11-2 to TRBJ1-1; TRBD1 might be the D (5 bases). Trimming stripped 2 bases from V and 5 bases from J, with 15 bases between. CDR1 is SGHAT, CDR2 FQNNGV, per germline. This CDR3 is built from 15 residues. The CDR3 sequence: CASSLRFQGNTEAFF. The DNA of the CDR3 is TGTGCCAGCAGCTTACGGTTTCAGGGTAATACTGAAGCTTTCTTT. Together with reference TRBV11-2 and TRBJ1-1, the CDR3 gives the full variable domain: EAGVAQSPRYKIIEKRQSVAFWCNPISGHATLYWYQQILGQGPKLLIQFQNNGVVDDSQLPKDRFSAERLKGVDSTLKIQPAKLEDSAVYLCASSLRFQGNTEAFFGQGTRLTVV.

The chain is built from TRBV2 and TRBJ2-1; 8 bases agree with TRBD2. The V gene's germline CDR1 is SNHLY and CDR2 FYNNEI. The CDR3 length is 16 residues. The V gene end was trimmed by 8 bases and the J gene end by 1 base; junction bases not matched to a gene: 10. The DNA for the CDR3 is TGTGCCAGCGGAGGGATGGCGGGAGGATCCTACAATGAGCAGTTCTTC. It codes for CASGGMAGGSYNEQFF.